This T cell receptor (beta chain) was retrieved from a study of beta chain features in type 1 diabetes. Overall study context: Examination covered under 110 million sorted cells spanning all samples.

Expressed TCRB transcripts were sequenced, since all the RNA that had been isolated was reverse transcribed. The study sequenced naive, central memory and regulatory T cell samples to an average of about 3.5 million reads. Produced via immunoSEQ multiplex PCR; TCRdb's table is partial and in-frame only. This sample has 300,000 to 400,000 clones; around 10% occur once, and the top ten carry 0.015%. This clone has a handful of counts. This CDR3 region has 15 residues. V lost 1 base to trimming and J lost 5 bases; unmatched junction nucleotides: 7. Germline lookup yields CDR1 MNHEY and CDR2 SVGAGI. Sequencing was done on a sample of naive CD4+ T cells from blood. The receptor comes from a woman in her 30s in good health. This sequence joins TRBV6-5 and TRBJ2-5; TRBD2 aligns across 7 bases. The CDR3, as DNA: TGTGCCAGCAGTTACTTGGCGGGAGTAGTCGAGACCCAGTACTTC. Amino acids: CASSYLAGVVETQYF.